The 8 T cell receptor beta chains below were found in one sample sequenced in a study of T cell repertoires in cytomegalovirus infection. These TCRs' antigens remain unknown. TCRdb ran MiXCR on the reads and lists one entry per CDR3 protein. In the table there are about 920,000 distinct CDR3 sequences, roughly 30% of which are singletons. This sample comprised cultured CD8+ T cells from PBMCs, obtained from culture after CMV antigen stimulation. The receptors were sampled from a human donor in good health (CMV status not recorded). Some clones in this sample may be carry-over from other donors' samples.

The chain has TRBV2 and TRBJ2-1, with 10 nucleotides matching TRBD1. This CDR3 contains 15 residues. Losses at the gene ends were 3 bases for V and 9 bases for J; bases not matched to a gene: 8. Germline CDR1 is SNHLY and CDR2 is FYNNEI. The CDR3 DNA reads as TGTGCCAGCAGTGAGGGGACAGGGGTCTATAGTGAGCAGTTCTTC. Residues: CASSEGTGVYSEQFF.

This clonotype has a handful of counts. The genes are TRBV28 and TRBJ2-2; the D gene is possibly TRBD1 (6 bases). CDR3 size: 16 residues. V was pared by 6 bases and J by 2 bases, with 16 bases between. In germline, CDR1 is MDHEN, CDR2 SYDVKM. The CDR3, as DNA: TGTGCCAGCAGCCCCCTGAAGGGGGTCAACACCGGGGAGCTGTTTTTT. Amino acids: CASSPLKGVNTGELFF.

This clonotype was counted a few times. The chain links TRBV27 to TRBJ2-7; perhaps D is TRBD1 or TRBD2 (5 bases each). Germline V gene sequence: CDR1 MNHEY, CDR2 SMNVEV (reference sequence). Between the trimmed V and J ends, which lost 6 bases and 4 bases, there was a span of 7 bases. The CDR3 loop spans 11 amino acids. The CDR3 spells CASRGEYEQYV. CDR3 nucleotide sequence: TGTGCCAGCAGGGGGGAATACGAGCAGTACGTC.

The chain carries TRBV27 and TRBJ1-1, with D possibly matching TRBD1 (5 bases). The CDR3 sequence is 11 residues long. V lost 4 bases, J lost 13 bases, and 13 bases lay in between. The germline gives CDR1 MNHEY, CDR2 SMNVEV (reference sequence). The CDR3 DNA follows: TGTGCCAGCAGTTCCAGGGAAGTTCATTTCTTT. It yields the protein CASSSREVHFF.

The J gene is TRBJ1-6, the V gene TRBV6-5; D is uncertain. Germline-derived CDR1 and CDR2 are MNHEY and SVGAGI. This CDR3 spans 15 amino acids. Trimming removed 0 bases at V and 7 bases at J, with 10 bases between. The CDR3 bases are TGTGCCAGCAGTTACTCGCCCTTAGGGAATTCACCCCTCCACTTT. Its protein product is CASSYSPLGNSPLHF.

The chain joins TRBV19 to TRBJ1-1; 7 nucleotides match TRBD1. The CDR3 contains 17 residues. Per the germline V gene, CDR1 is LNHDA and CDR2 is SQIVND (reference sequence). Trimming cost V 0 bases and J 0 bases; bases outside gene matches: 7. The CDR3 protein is CASSIDTGAFMNTEAFF. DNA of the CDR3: TGTGCCAGTAGTATAGATACAGGGGCCTTCATGAACACTGAAGCTTTCTTT.

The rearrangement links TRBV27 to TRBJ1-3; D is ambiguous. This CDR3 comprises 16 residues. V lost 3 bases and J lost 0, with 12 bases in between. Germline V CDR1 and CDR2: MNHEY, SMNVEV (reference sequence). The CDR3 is CASSFQEPYSGNTIYF. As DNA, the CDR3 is TGTGCCAGCAGTTTCCAAGAGCCCTACTCTGGAAACACCATATATTTT.

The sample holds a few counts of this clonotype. The CDR3: CASQGLEETQYF. CDR3 DNA sequence: TGTGCCAGCCAAGGGCTAGAGGAGACCCAGTACTTC. The V and J genes are TRBV3-1 and TRBJ2-5, with D unclear. The CDR3 loop spans 12 amino acids. V shed 8 bases and J shed 5 bases, with 12 bases lying between them. Germline loops: CDR1 LGHDT, CDR2 YNNKEL (reference sequence).